These 29 T cell receptor beta chains share one sample of origin, sequenced in a study of blood T cell repertoires in COVID-19. The assay was immunoSEQ multiplex PCR, and TCRdb's table has in-frame clones only and misses some. The sample gives 100,000 to 130,000 clones, approximately 89% of which show up once; 6.5% to 7% is in the top ten. Material for sequencing was peripheral blood. The source is a man aged 50 or older with active or convalescent COVID-19.

This rearrangement joins TRBV5-1 to TRBJ1-2; D is possibly TRBD1 (5 bases). Between the trimmed V and J ends, which lost 0 bases and 4 bases, there was a span of 19 bases. The CDR3 spans 17 residues. Germline V gene sequence: CDR1 SGHRS, CDR2 YFSETQ. CDR3 DNA: TGCGCCAGCAGCTTGGCTACCCCTTCAGGGCCGGGCTATGGCTACACCTTC. Its protein product is CASSLATPSGPGYGYTF.

The chain recombines TRBV7-2 with TRBJ1-5; D might be TRBD1 (5 bases). The germline V gene encodes CDR1 SGHTA and CDR2 FQGNSA. This CDR3 is 15 amino acids long. Deletions cut 0 bases from V and 6 bases from J, with 12 bases between. The CDR3: CASSLAGGWGQPQHF. CDR3 DNA sequence: TGTGCCAGCAGCTTAGCGGGGGGATGGGGTCAGCCCCAGCATTTT. Full variable domain (remainder filled in from reference TRBV7-2 and TRBJ1-5): GAGVSQSPSNKVTEKGKDVELRCDPISGHTALYWYRQSLGQGLEFLIYFQGNSAPDKSGLPSDRFSAERTGGSVSTLTIQRTQQEDSAVYLCASSLAGGWGQPQHFGDGTRLSIL.

The V call is TRBV28, the J call TRBJ2-2; 8 bases fit TRBD2. The CDR3 runs to 16 residues. Looked up from germline, CDR1 is MDHEN and CDR2 is SYDVKM. V was clipped by 4 bases and J by 3 bases; unmatched bases: 7. The CDR3 DNA follows: TGTGCCAGCAGTTCGAAACTAGCGGCTGACACCGGGGAGCTGTTTTTT. Translated, it gives CASSSKLAADTGELFF. The full variable domain, its missing parts supplied by reference TRBV28 and TRBJ2-2, is DVKVTQSSRYLVKRTGEKVFLECVQDMDHENMFWYRQDPGLGLRLIYFSYDVKMKEKGDIPEGYSVSREKKERFSLILESASTNQTSMYLCASSSKLAADTGELFFGEGSRLTVL.

V usage is TRBV15 and J usage is TRBJ2-1, with 9 bases matching TRBD2. The CDR3 loop spans 17 amino acids. Germline CDR1 LNHNV, CDR2 YYDKDF (reference sequence). J was trimmed by 3 bases and V by 3 bases; bases with no gene match: 9. The DNA for the CDR3 is TGTGCCACCAGCAGTTTAGTAGCGGGAGCGGTCTACAATGAGCAGTTCTTC. Amino acid sequence: CATSSLVAGAVYNEQFF.

The rearrangement links TRBV28 to TRBJ2-7; TRBD2 might be the D (6 bases). The CDR3 length is 16 residues. The ends were cut back, 5 bases at V and 2 bases at J, with 19 bases in the middle. Per the germline V gene, CDR1 is MDHEN and CDR2 is SYDVKM. CDR3 sequence (DNA): TGTGCCAGCAGTCCGAGAACTTCGCGGGACCCCTACGAGCAGTACTTC. Encoded protein: CASSPRTSRDPYEQYF.

The V gene is TRBV3-1 (or the pseudogene TRBV3-2), the J gene TRBJ2-7, with a weak D call TRBD2 (6 bases). The CDR3 covers 16 residues. The germline V gene encodes CDR1 LGHDT and CDR2 YNNKEL (reference sequence). With 10 bases removed from V and 7 bases from J, the gap between germline ends came to 29 bases. CDR3 sequence: CATRRERVRTRGEQYF. The CDR3 bases are TGTGCCACTCGTCGGGAGCGGGTACGGACTCGGGGGGAGCAGTACTTC.

This sequence joins TRBV28 and TRBJ2-3; the D gene is possibly TRBD2 (5 bases). The CDR3 extends over 15 amino acids. The germline V gene has CDR1 MDHEN and CDR2 SYDVKM. The germline V and J ends were trimmed by 2 bases and 1 base, with 10 bases remaining between them. The CDR3 reads CASSLRSGGTDTQYF. In DNA, the CDR3 is TGTGCCAGCAGTTTAAGGAGCGGAGGCACAGATACGCAGTATTTT.

The V gene is TRBV27, the J gene TRBJ2-7; D may be TRBD1 (7 bases). Trimming took off 4 bases at V and 4 bases at J, with 14 bases between the two ends. This CDR3 has 14 residues. Germline assignment: CDR1 MNHEY and CDR2 SMNVEV (reference sequence). This CDR3 is CASSSTGRRYEQYF. CDR3 bases: TGTGCCAGCAGTTCGACAGGGAGGAGATACGAGCAGTACTTC.

The chain carries TRBV7-2 and TRBJ2-1, with no clear D. The V and J ends lost 0 bases and 4 bases respectively, with 10 bases between them. This CDR3 comprises 15 residues. Germline V gene data show CDR1 as SGHTA and CDR2 as FQGNSA. CDR3 amino acids: CASSLARNEYNEQFF. CDR3 DNA sequence: TGTGCCAGCAGCTTAGCCAGGAACGAGTACAATGAGCAGTTCTTC.

The chain joins TRBV5-4 to TRBJ2-3; the match to TRBD1 covers 10 bases. The CDR3 length is 15 residues. Germline CDR1 is SGHNT and CDR2 is YYREEE (reference sequence). The V gene end was trimmed by 3 bases and the J gene end by 2 bases; junction bases not matched to a gene: 3. CDR3 amino acids: CASSWDRGFTDTQYF. The DNA for the CDR3 is TGTGCCAGCAGCTGGGACAGGGGCTTCACAGATACGCAGTATTTT. Together with reference TRBV5-4 and TRBJ2-3, the CDR3 gives the full variable domain: ETGVTQSPTHLIKTRGQQVTLRCSSQSGHNTVSWYQQALGQGPQFIFQYYREEENGRGNFPPRFSGLQFPNYSSELNVNALELDDSALYLCASSWDRGFTDTQYFGPGTRLTVL.

The CDR3 sequence is CASSSLRTYNEQFF. Here the CDR3 DNA reads TGTGCCAGCAGTTCCTTGAGAACCTACAATGAGCAGTTCTTC. The chain combines TRBV6-5 with TRBJ2-1; D is uncertain. Per the germline V gene, CDR1 is MNHEY and CDR2 is SVGAGI. This CDR3 comprises 14 residues. V was shortened by 4 bases and J by 2 bases, with 9 bases between the two germline ends.

A few counts support this clone. The chain is built from TRBV4-1 and TRBJ1-5; TRBD1 matches 10 bases. The junction had 18 bases not matched to a gene; V was cut back by 0 bases and J by 13 bases. The CDR3 is 18 amino acids. Germline CDR1 reads MGHRA; CDR2 reads YSYEKL. The CDR3 region is CASSQDLFWGQGSQYQHF. CDR3 bases: TGCGCCAGCAGCCAAGATCTTTTCTGGGGACAGGGGTCCCAGTATCAGCATTTT.

V usage is TRBV29-1 and J usage is TRBJ2-4; D is perhaps TRBD2 (6 bases). CDR3 length: 16 residues. From germline, CDR1 is SQVTM and CDR2 ANQGSEA. The germline V and J ends were trimmed by 7 bases and 0 bases, with 19 bases remaining between them. The CDR3 loop is CSARVWEAGAKNIQYF. As DNA, the CDR3 is TGCAGCGCCAGGGTTTGGGAAGCGGGAGCCAAAAACATTCAGTACTTC.

This clone was detected only once. The V gene is TRBV7-2, the J gene TRBJ1-2; tentative D call: TRBD1 (5 bases). The CDR3 is 16 amino acids. The V and J ends lost 5 bases and 4 bases respectively, with 20 bases between them. In germline, CDR1 is SGHTA, CDR2 FQGNSA. The CDR3 DNA reads as TGTGCCAGCAGCCCTCGCGAAGGGGAATTGGTCTATGGCTACACCTTC. Translation: CASSPREGELVYGYTF.

V and J are TRBV28 and TRBJ2-2, with TRBD2 matching 16 bases. The germline V gene encodes CDR1 MDHEN and CDR2 SYDVKM. The CDR3 has 24 residues. J gave up 2 bases and V 1 base, and 19 bases lay outside the gene matches. CDR3 sequence reads: CASSLFSPARGLAGGWVNTGELFF. CDR3 in DNA: TGTGCCAGCAGTTTATTTTCGCCGGCTCGGGGACTAGCGGGAGGGTGGGTTAACACCGGGGAGCTGTTTTTT.

This rearrangement joins TRBV29-1 to TRBJ2-1; 10 bases map to TRBD2. Trimming removed 2 bases from V and 9 bases from J; junction bases left unmatched: 4. The CDR3 is 13 amino acids. Germline V gives CDR1 SQVTM, CDR2 ANQGSEA. CDR3 DNA sequence: TGCAGCGTTGAAATAGCGGGAGGAGGTGAGCAGTTCTTC. This translates into CSVEIAGGGEQFF.

This chain joins TRBV9 and TRBJ2-1; 8 nucleotides line up with TRBD2. V was clipped by 3 bases and J by 6 bases; unmatched bases: 8. Germline loops: CDR1 SGDLS, CDR2 YYNGEE. The CDR3 covers 15 residues. CDR3 coding DNA: TGTGCCAGCAGCGCAGCGGGAGATCTGGTCAATGAGCAGTTCTTC. Its protein product is CASSAAGDLVNEQFF.

V and J are TRBV5-6 and TRBJ1-2; the match to TRBD1 covers 9 bases. CDR1 and CDR2 from the germline V gene are SGHDT and YYEEEE. The CDR3 is made up of 15 amino acids. The V gene end was trimmed by 3 bases and the J gene end by 7 bases; junction bases not matched to a gene: 10. This CDR3 is CASSSKVQGAGGYTF. DNA for the CDR3: TGTGCCAGCAGCTCGAAAGTACAGGGGGCTGGTGGCTACACCTTC. The whole variable domain, remainder taken from reference TRBV5-6 and TRBJ1-2, is DAGVTQSPTHLIKTRGQQVTLRCSPKSGHDTVSWYQQALGQGPQFIFQYYEEEERQRGNFPDRFSGHQFPNYSSELNVNALLLGDSALYLCASSSKVQGAGGYTFGSGTRLTVV.

The chain uses TRBV11-2 and TRBJ2-3; 7 bases map to TRBD1. The CDR3 extends over 15 amino acids. The junction had 5 bases not matched to a gene; V was cut back by 0 bases and J by 5 bases. CDR1 is SGHAT and CDR2 is FQNNGV in the germline V gene. The CDR3 here is CASSLEWQGEDTQYF. The CDR3 DNA follows: TGTGCCAGCAGCTTAGAGTGGCAGGGGGAAGATACGCAGTATTTT.

J is TRBJ1-2 and V is TRBV28; TRBD1 is a possible D gene (6 bases). Trimming pared 7 bases from V and 7 bases from J, leaving 16 bases between. The CDR3 is 13 amino acids. Germline V gene sequence: CDR1 MDHEN, CDR2 SYDVKM. CDR3 in DNA: TGTGCCAGCAATCCCTACAGGGAAACTGGCTACACCTTC. Its translation is CASNPYRETGYTF.

J is TRBJ1-5 and V is TRBV21-1; the D call TRBD1 from the table was never checked on the DNA. TRBV21-1 is marked as a pseudogene. This CDR3 is built from 16 residues. CDR3 residues: CASTYRVIHRNQPQHF. In DNA, the CDR3 is TGTGCCAGCACCTACAGGGTCATCCACCGGAATCAGCCCCAGCATTTT.

The chain recombines TRBV5-6 with TRBJ2-5; D call uncertain. Between the trimmed V and J ends, which lost 4 bases and 2 bases, there was a span of 12 bases. Germline assignment: CDR1 SGHDT and CDR2 YYEEEE. This CDR3 has 14 amino acids. CDR3 sequence (DNA): TGTGCCAGCAGCCGATGGGCAGCACAAGAGACCCAGTACTTC. Protein product: CASSRWAAQETQYF.

The genes are TRBV19 and TRBJ2-3; the match to TRBD2 covers 7 bases. The trim removed 4 bases at V and 6 bases at J, leaving 10 bases unmatched. There are 15 residues in the CDR3. Germline CDR1 and CDR2: LNHDA and SQIVND (reference sequence). As DNA, the CDR3 is TGTGCCAGTAGTAGGGCGGGAGAAGAGAGGGATACGCAGTATTTT. Its protein product is CASSRAGEERDTQYF.

The V and J genes are TRBV5-1 and TRBJ1-5; no clear D. Between the trimmed V and J ends, which lost 0 bases and 2 bases, there was a span of 6 bases. CDR3 length: 14 amino acids. The V gene's germline CDR1 is SGHRS and CDR2 YFSETQ. For the CDR3, the DNA is TGCGCCAGCAGCTTGGCGGCGGGCAATCAGCCCCAGCATTTT. This codes for CASSLAAGNQPQHF.

This clone was seen only a few times. The V gene is TRBV5-4, the J gene TRBJ2-6; perhaps TRBD1 as D (6 bases). CDR3 length: 17 amino acids. V gave up 5 bases and J gave up 0 bases, with 15 bases separating them. Per the germline V gene, CDR1 is SGHNT and CDR2 is YYREEE (reference sequence). For the CDR3, the DNA is TGTGCCAGCAGTAACCGGGACACGACCTCTGGGGCCAACGTCCTGACTTTC. Protein product: CASSNRDTTSGANVLTF.

This sequence joins TRBV28 and TRBJ1-3; no firm D call. Germline CDR1 is MDHEN and CDR2 is SYDVKM. Trimming pared 2 bases from V and 0 bases from J, leaving 8 bases between. The CDR3 covers 15 residues. Here the CDR3 reads CASSLGPFSGNTIYF. The CDR3 DNA sequence: TGTGCCAGCAGTTTAGGGCCCTTCTCTGGAAACACCATATATTTT. Using reference TRBV28 and TRBJ1-3 for the parts outside the CDR3, the full variable domain is DVKVTQSSRYLVKRTGEKVFLECVQDMDHENMFWYRQDPGLGLRLIYFSYDVKMKEKGDIPEGYSVSREKKERFSLILESASTNQTSMYLCASSLGPFSGNTIYFGEGSWLTVV.

V gene TRBV28 combines with J gene TRBJ1-1, with D possibly matching TRBD1 (5 bases). This CDR3 region has 13 residues. Trimming removed 4 bases at V and 5 bases at J, with 11 bases between. CDR1 and CDR2 (germline): MDHEN, SYDVKM. The CDR3 coding sequence is TGTGCCAGCAGTTCCCCATACAGGACTGAAGCTTTCTTT. Protein sequence: CASSSPYRTEAFF.

The genes are TRBV3-1 (or the pseudogene TRBV3-2) and TRBJ1-1; perhaps TRBD1 as D (5 bases). The germline V gene encodes CDR1 LGHDT and CDR2 YNNKEL (reference sequence). The CDR3 has 15 residues. Trimming shortened V by 4 bases and J by 5 bases, and 17 bases separated the two germline ends. Written as DNA, the CDR3 is TGTGCCAGCAGCCGCCGGGGCGGGGGGATAACTGAAGCTTTCTTT. Protein product: CASSRRGGGITEAFF.

The chain joins TRBV27 to TRBJ2-7, with TRBD2 matching over 11 bases. Germline assignment: CDR1 MNHEY and CDR2 SMNVEV (reference sequence). The CDR3 is 15 residues long. V lost 6 bases and J lost 3; bases outside the gene matches: 7. The CDR3 bases are TGTGCCAGCAGACGGGGACTAGCGGTTGGCTACGAGCAGTACTTC. Translating gives CASRRGLAVGYEQYF.